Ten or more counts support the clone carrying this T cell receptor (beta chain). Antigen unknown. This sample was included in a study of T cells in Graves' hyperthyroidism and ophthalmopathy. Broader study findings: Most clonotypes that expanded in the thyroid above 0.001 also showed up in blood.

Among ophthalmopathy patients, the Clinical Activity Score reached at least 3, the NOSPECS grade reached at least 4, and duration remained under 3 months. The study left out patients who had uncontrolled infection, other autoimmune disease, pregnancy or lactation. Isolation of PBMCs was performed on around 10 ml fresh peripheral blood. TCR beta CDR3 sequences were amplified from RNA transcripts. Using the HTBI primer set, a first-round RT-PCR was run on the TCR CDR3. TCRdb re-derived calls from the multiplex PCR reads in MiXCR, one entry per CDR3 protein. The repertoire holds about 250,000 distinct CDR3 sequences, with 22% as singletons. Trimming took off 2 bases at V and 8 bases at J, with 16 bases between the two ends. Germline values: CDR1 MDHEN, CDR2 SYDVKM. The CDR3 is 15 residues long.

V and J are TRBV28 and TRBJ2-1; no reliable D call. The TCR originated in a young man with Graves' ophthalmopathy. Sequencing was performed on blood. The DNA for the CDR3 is TGTGCCAGCAGTTTAGGCGGTGCAAGTTTGGATGAGCAGTTCTTC. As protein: CASSLGGASLDEQFF.